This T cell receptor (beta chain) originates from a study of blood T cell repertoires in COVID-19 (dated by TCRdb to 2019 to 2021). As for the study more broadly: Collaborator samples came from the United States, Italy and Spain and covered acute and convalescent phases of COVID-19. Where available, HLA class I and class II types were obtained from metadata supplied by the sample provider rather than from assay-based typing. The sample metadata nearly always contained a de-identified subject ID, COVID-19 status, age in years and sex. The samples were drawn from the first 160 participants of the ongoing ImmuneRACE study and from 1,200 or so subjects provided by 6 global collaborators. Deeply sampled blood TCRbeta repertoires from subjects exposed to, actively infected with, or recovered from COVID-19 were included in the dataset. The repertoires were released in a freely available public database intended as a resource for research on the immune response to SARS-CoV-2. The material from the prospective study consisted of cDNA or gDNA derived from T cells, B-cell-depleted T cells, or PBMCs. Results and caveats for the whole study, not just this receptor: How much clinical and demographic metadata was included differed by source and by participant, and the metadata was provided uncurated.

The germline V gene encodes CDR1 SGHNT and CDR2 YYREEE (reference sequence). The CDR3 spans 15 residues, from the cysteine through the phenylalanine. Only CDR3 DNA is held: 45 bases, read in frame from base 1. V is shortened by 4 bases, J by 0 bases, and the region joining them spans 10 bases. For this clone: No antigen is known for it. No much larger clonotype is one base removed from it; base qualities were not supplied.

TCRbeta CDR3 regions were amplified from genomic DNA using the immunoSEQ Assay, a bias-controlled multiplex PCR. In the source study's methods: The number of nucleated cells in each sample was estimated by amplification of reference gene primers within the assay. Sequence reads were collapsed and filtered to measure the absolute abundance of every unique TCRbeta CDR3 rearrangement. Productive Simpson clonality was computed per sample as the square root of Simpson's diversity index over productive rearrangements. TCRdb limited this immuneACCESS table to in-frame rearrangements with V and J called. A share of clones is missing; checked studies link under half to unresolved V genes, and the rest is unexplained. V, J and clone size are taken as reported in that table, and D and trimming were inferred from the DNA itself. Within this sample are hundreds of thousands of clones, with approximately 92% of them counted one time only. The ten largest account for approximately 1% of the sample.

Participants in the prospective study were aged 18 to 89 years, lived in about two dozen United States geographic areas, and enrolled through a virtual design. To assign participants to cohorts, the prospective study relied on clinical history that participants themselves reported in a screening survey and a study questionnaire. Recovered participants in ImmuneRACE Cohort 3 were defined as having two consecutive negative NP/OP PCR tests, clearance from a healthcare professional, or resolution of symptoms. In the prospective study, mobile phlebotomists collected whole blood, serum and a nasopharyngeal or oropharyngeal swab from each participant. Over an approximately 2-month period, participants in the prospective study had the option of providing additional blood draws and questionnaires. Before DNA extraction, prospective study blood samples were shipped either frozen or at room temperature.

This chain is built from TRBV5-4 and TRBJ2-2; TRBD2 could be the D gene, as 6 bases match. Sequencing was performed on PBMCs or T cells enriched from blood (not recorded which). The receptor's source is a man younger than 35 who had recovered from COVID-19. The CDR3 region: CASSTGTPNTGELFF. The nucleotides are TGTGCCAGCAGCACCGGGACTCCGAACACCGGGGAGCTGTTTTTT.